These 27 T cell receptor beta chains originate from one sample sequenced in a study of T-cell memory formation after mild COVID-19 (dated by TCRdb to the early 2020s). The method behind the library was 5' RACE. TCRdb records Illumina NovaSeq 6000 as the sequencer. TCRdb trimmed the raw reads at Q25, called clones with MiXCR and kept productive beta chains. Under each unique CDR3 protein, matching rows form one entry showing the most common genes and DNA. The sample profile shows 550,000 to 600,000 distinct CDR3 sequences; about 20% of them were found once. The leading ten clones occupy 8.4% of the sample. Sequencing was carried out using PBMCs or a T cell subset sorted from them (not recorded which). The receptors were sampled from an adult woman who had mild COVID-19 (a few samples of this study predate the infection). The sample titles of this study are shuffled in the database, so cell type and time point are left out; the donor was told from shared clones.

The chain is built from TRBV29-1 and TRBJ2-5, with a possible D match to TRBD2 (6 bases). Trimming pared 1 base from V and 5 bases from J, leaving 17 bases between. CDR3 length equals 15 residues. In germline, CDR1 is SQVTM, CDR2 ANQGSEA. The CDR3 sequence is CSVEVLSIGGETQYF. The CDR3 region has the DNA TGCAGCGTTGAAGTACTATCAATAGGAGGGGAGACCCAGTACTTC.

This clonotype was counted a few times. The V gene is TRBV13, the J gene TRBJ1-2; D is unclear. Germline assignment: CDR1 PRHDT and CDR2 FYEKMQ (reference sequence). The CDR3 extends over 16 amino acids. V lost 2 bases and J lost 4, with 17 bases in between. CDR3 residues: CASSLRGWSGLYGYTF. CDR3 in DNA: TGTGCCAGCAGCTTACGCGGCTGGTCGGGTCTCTATGGCTACACCTTC.

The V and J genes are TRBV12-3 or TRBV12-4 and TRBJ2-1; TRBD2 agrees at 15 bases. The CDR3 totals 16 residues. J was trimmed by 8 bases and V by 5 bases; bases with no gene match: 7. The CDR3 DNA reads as TGTGCCAGCAGTCAGGGACTAGCGGGGGGAAATGATGAGCAGTTCTTC. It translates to CASSQGLAGGNDEQFF.

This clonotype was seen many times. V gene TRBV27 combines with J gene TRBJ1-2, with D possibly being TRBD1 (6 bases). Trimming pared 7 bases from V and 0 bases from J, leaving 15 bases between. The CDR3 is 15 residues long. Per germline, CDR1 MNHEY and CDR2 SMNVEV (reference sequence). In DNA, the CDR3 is TGTGCCAGCACTGGGGGGCCATTTTCTAACTATGGCTACACCTTC. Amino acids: CASTGGPFSNYGYTF.

CDR3 DNA sequence: TGTGCCAGCAGCTCCTCTTGGACTTTCTACAATGAGCAGTTCTTC. Translation gives CASSSSWTFYNEQFF. The gene calls are TRBV11-1 and TRBJ2-1; a weak D match, TRBD2 (5 bases). CDR3 size: 15 residues. Germline CDR1 SGHAT, CDR2 FQDESV (reference sequence). V lost 4 bases, J lost 3 bases, and 13 bases lay in between.

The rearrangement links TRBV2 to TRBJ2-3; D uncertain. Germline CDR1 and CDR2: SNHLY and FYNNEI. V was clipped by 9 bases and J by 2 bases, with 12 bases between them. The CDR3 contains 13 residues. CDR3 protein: CARLNQITDTQYF. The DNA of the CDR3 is TGTGCCAGATTGAACCAAATCACAGATACGCAGTATTTT.

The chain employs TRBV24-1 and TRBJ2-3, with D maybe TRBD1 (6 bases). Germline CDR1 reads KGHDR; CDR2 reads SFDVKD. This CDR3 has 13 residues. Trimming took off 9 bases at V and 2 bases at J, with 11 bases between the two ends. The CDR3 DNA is TGTGCCACCGAGGGACACTTCACAGATACGCAGTATTTT. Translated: CATEGHFTDTQYF.

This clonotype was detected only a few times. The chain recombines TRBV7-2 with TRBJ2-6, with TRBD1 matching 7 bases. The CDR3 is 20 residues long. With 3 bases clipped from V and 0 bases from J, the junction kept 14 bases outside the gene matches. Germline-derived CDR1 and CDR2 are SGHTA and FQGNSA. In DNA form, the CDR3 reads TGTGCCAGCAGCTTTCGGATAGGGGGCGTACCGTCCTCTGGGGCCAACGTCCTGACTTTC. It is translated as CASSFRIGGVPSSGANVLTF.

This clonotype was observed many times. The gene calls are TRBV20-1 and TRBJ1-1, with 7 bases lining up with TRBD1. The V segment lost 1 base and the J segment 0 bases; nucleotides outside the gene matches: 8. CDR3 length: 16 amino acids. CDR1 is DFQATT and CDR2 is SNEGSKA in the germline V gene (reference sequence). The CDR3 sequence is CSARGPGQGVNTEAFF. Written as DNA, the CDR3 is TGCAGTGCTAGAGGGCCGGGCCAGGGGGTGAACACTGAAGCTTTCTTT.

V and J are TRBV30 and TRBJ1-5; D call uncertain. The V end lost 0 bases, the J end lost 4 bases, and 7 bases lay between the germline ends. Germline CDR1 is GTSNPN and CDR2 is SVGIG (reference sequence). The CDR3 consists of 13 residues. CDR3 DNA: TGTGCCTGGAGTGTAGCGGGGAATCAGCCCCAGCATTTT. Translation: CAWSVAGNQPQHF.

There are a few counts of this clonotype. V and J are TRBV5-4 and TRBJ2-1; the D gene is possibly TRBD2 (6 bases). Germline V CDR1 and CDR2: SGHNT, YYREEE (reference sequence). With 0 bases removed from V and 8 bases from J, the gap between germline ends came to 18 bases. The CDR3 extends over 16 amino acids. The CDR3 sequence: CASSLDLGLIGDEQFF. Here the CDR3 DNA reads TGTGCCAGCAGCTTGGACCTGGGACTCATTGGCGATGAGCAGTTCTTC.

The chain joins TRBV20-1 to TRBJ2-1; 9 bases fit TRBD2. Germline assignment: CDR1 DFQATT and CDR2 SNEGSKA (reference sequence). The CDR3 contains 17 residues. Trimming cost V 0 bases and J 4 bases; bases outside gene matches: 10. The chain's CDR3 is CSARDARLTSGYNEQFF. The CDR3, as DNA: TGCAGTGCTAGAGACGCGCGTTTGACTAGCGGATACAATGAGCAGTTCTTC.

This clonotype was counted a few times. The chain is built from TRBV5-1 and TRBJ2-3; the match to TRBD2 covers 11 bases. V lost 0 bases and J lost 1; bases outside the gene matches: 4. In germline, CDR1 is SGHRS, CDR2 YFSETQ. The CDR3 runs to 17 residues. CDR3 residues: CASSLAVLAGGTDTQYF. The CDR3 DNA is TGCGCCAGCAGCTTGGCCGTACTAGCGGGAGGCACAGATACGCAGTATTTT.

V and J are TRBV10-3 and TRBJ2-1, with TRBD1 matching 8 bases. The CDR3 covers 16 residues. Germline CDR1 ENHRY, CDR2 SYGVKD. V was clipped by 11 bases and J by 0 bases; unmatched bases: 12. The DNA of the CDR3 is TGTGCCCATCAAGGTAGCGACAGGGGCTCCTACAATGAGCAGTTCTTC. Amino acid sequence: CAHQGSDRGSYNEQFF.

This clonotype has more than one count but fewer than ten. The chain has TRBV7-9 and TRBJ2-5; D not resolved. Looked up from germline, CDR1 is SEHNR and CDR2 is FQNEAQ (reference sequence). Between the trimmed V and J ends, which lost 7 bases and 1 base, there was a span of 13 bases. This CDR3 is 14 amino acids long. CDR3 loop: CASTKDGRQETQYF. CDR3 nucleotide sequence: TGTGCCAGCACCAAGGACGGGCGCCAAGAGACCCAGTACTTC. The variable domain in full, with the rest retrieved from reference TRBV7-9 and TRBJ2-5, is DTGVSQNPRHKITKRGQNVTFRCDPISEHNRLYWYRQTLGQGPEFLTYFQNEAQLEKSRLLSDRFSAERPKGSFSTLEIQRTEQGDSAMYLCASTKDGRQETQYFGPGTRLLVL.

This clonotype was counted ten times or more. The CDR3 DNA follows: TGTGCCAGCAGCCCCGAGGGGGTCAGCACAGATACGCAGTATTTT. It encodes CASSPEGVSTDTQYF. The J gene is TRBJ2-3, the V gene TRBV7-6, with TRBD1 as a possible D gene (6 bases). The CDR3 contains 15 residues. Per germline, CDR1 SGHVS and CDR2 FNYEAQ. V shed 5 bases and J shed 0 bases, with 12 bases lying between them. Looking up the rest from reference TRBV7-6 and TRBJ2-3 gives the full variable domain: GAGVSQSPRYKVTKRGQDVALRCDPISGHVSLYWYRQALGQGPEFLTYFNYEAQQDKSGLPNDRFSAERPEGSISTLTIQRTEQRDSAMYRCASSPEGVSTDTQYFGPGTRLTVL.

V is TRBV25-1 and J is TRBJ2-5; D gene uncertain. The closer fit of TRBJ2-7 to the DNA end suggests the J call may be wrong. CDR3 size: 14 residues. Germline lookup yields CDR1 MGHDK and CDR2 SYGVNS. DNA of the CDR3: TGTGCCAGCAGTCCACAAACTCCGCACTACGAGCAGTACTTC. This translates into CASSPQTPHYEQYF.

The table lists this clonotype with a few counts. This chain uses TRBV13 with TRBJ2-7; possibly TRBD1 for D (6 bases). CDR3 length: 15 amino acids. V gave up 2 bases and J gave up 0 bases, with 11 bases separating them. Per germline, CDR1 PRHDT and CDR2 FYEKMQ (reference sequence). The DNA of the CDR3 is TGTGCCAGCAGCTTAAAAGGGACACTCTCCTACGAGCAGTACTTC. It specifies CASSLKGTLSYEQYF.

The CDR3 DNA sequence: TGTGCCAGCAGCCCACTCTCCGGGACAGGGGAATCTGAAGCTTTCTTT. Encoded protein: CASSPLSGTGESEAFF. This rearrangement joins TRBV7-9 to TRBJ1-1, with 10 nucleotides matching TRBD1. The trim removed 5 bases at V and 6 bases at J, leaving 12 bases unmatched. The CDR3 spans 16 residues. CDR1 is SEHNR, CDR2 FQNEAQ, per germline (reference sequence).

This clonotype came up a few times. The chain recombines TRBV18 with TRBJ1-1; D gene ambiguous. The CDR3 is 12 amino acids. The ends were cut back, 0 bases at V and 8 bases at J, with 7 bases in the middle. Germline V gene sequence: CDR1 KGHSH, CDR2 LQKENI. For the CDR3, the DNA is TGTGCCAGCTCACCACCTGAAGGGGAAGCTTTCTTT. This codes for CASSPPEGEAFF.

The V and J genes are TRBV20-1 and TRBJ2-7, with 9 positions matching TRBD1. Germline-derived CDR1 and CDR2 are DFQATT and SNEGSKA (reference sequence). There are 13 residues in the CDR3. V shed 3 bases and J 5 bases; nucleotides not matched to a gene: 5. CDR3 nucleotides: TGCAGTGCTAGTACAGGACAGGGGAACGAGCAGTACTTC. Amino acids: CSASTGQGNEQYF.

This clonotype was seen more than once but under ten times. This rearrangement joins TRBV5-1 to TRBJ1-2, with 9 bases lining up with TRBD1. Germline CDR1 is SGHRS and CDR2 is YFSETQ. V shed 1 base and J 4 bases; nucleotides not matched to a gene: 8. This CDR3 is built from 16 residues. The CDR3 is CASSLPNPGQGYGYTF. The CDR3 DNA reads TGCGCCAGCAGCTTGCCTAACCCGGGACAGGGCTATGGCTACACCTTC.

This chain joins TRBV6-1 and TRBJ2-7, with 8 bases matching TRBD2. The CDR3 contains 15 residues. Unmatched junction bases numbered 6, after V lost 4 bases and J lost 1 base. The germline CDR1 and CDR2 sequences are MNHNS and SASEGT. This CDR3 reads CASSGGTSRSYEQYF. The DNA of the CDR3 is TGTGCCAGCAGTGGAGGGACTAGTAGATCCTACGAGCAGTACTTC.

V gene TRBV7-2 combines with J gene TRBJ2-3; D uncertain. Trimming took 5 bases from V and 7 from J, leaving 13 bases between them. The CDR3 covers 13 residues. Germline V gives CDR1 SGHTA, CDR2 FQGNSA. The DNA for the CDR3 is TGTGCCAGCAGCCAGGCGGTCTCTTATACGCAGTATTTT. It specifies CASSQAVSYTQYF.

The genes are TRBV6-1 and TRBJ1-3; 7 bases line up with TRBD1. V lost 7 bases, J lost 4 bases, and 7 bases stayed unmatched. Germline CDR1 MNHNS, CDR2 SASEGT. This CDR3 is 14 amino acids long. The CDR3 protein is CASKDREGGNTIYF. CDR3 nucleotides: TGTGCCAGCAAAGACAGGGAGGGGGGAAACACCATATATTTT.

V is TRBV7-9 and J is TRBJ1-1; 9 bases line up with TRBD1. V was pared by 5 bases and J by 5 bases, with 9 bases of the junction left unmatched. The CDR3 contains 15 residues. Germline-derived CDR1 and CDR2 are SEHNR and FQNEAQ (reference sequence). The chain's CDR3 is CASSKWDRVRTEAFF. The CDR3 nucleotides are TGTGCCAGCAGCAAATGGGACAGGGTGCGGACTGAAGCTTTCTTT.

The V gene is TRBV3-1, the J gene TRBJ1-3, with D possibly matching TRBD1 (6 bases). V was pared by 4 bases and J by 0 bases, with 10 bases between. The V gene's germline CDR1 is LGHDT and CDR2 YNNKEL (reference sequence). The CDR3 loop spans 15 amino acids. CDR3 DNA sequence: TGTGCCAGCAGCCGGAGGGGGGACTCTGGAAACACCATATATTTT. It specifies CASSRRGDSGNTIYF.